Below are 24 T cell receptor beta chains sequenced from a single sample in a study of T-cell reconstitution after alpha-beta-depleted transplantation in children. The authors prepared the TCRbeta library with unique molecular identifiers. TCRdb used MiXCR to reprocess the PCR reads, holding one entry per CDR3 protein. The sample lists 700,000 to 950,000 distinct CDR3 sequences, roughly 15% occurring once. The sequences come from PBMCs, mostly from graft donor cells, collected 360 days after TCRalphabeta/CD19-depleted stem cell transplant. The receptor source for this set is a male patient between 5 and 17 years old who had a stem cell transplant for acute lymphoblastic leukemia, so the T cells may come from the graft donor.

There are a few counts of this clonotype. This chain uses TRBV6-5 with TRBJ2-7; the D is unclear. V gave up 0 bases and J gave up 0 bases, with 12 bases separating them. This CDR3 contains 16 residues. Germline assignment: CDR1 MNHEY and CDR2 SVGAGI. The CDR3 reads CASSYSRSISSYEQYF. The CDR3 DNA sequence: TGTGCCAGCAGTTACTCAAGGAGCATAAGCTCCTACGAGCAGTACTTC.

The rearrangement uses TRBV7-9 and TRBJ1-2; tentatively, D is TRBD1 (6 bases). Trimming removed 5 bases at V and 0 bases at J, with 16 bases between. The CDR3 is 16 residues long. Germline V gene data show CDR1 as SEHNR and CDR2 as FQNEAQ (reference sequence). The DNA for the CDR3 is TGTGCCAGCAGCCATGATCGGACAGCCTCTAACTATGGCTACACCTTC. It codes for CASSHDRTASNYGYTF. Complete variable domain (other parts from reference TRBV7-9 and TRBJ1-2): DTGVSQNPRHKITKRGQNVTFRCDPISEHNRLYWYRQTLGQGPEFLTYFQNEAQLEKSRLLSDRFSAERPKGSFSTLEIQRTEQGDSAMYLCASSHDRTASNYGYTFGSGTRLTVV.

This clonotype was observed a few times. The J gene is TRBJ1-4, the V gene TRBV12-3 or TRBV12-4; 9 bases agree with TRBD1. The V gene end was trimmed by 4 bases and the J gene end by 6 bases; junction bases not matched to a gene: 3. This CDR3 spans 14 amino acids. DNA for the CDR3: TGTGCCAGCAGTTCCGGGACAGGGTATGAAAAACTGTTTTTT. Protein sequence: CASSSGTGYEKLFF.

V usage is TRBV6-4 and J usage is TRBJ2-3; the match to TRBD2 covers 10 bases. The CDR3 contains 18 residues. V was pared by 10 bases and J by 1 base, with 17 bases of the junction left unmatched. Germline V gene data show CDR1 as MRHNA and CDR2 as SNTAGT. CDR3 sequence: CATLAGGGDQPRTDTQYF. CDR3 in DNA: TGTGCCACCTTAGCGGGAGGAGGGGACCAGCCACGCACAGATACGCAGTATTTT.

This clonotype was observed many times. The chain joins TRBV7-3 to TRBJ1-3, with 12 bases fitting TRBD1. The CDR3 runs to 18 residues. Germline V lookup: CDR1 SGHTA, CDR2 FQGTGA. V shed 3 bases and J 3 bases; nucleotides not matched to a gene: 9. CDR3 coding DNA: TGTGCCAGCAGCTTTGTGGACCGGGACAGGGGGCATGGAAACACCATATATTTT. Protein: CASSFVDRDRGHGNTIYF.

This chain joins TRBV2 and TRBJ2-7, with 9 nucleotides matching TRBD1. CDR1 and CDR2 from the germline V gene are SNHLY and FYNNEI. Trimming cost V 6 bases and J 2 bases; bases outside gene matches: 5. The CDR3 is made up of 14 amino acids. The CDR3, as DNA: TGTGCCAGCAGAGGACAGGGGTGGCCCTACGAGCAGTACTTC. It encodes CASRGQGWPYEQYF.

This clonotype appeared a few times. The V and J genes are TRBV6-5 and TRBJ2-1, with 14 bases lining up with TRBD2. The junction had 9 bases not matched to a gene; V was cut back by 2 bases and J by 9 bases. This CDR3 is 17 amino acids long. CDR1 is MNHEY, CDR2 SVGAGI, per germline. CDR3 protein: CASSYTGTSGSGSEQFF. The CDR3 region has the DNA TGTGCCAGCAGTTACACCGGGACTAGCGGGAGTGGGAGTGAGCAGTTCTTC.

The chain joins TRBV11-3 to TRBJ2-1, with 9 bases fitting TRBD2. Germline-derived CDR1 and CDR2 are SGHNT and YENEEA. The CDR3 has 15 residues. The junction had 12 bases not matched to a gene; V was cut back by 5 bases and J by 10 bases. This chain's CDR3 is CASSLGRLAAEEQFF. The CDR3 coding sequence is TGTGCCAGCAGCCTCGGGAGACTAGCGGCGGAGGAGCAGTTCTTC.

V usage is TRBV27 and J usage is TRBJ2-7; D not certain. The CDR3 is 16 amino acids. In germline, CDR1 is MNHEY, CDR2 SMNVEV (reference sequence). V was pared by 3 bases and J by 0 bases, with 15 bases between. The CDR3 DNA is TGTGCCAGCAGTTTCTACAGAACCCTTCTCTCCTACGAGCAGTACTTC. Its protein product is CASSFYRTLLSYEQYF.

The chain links TRBV14 to TRBJ2-1; unclear D gene. Germline CDR1 and CDR2: SGHDN and FVKESK. The CDR3 totals 15 residues. Trimming pared 4 bases from V and 7 bases from J, leaving 17 bases between. DNA for the CDR3: TGTGCCAGCAGCCCCCCAGGACGAATTAAAAATGAGCAGTTCTTC. It is translated as CASSPPGRIKNEQFF.

A few counts support this clonotype. The DNA for the CDR3 is TGTGCCAGCAGCGCCCGGACTAGCGGGGCCTACAATGAGCAGTTCTTC. The encoded protein is CASSARTSGAYNEQFF. The chain links TRBV9 to TRBJ2-1; 12 positions match TRBD2. V shed 3 bases, J shed 2 bases, and the junction held 3 bases outside the gene matches. Germline CDR1 SGDLS, CDR2 YYNGEE. This CDR3 comprises 16 residues.

This chain uses TRBV5-1 with TRBJ2-7; TRBD1 aligns across 11 bases. V lost 4 bases to trimming and J lost 2 bases; unmatched junction nucleotides: 5. The CDR3 has 15 amino acids. Germline V gene lookup returns CDR1 SGHRS and CDR2 YFSETQ. CDR3: CASSEGTGGPYEQYF. DNA for the CDR3: TGCGCCAGCAGCGAGGGGACAGGGGGTCCCTACGAGCAGTACTTC.

This clonotype was detected ten times or more. The V gene is TRBV5-1, the J gene TRBJ2-7; a weak D match, TRBD1 (6 bases). Germline V gives CDR1 SGHRS, CDR2 YFSETQ. This CDR3 spans 15 amino acids. Trimming took 7 bases from V and 4 from J, leaving 21 bases between them. CDR3 nucleotides: TGCGCCAGCGGTCGACAGGATCCGTCCCTATACGAGCAGTACTTC. Protein product: CASGRQDPSLYEQYF.

This clonotype was observed a handful of times. The chain couples TRBV9 to TRBJ2-3; a possible D gene is TRBD1 (5 bases). Germline CDR1 is SGDLS and CDR2 is YYNGEE. The CDR3 is 15 residues long. Trimming shortened V by 1 base and J by 3 bases, and 12 bases separated the two germline ends. The chain's CDR3 is CASSVWFGATDTQYF. The CDR3 nucleotides read TGTGCCAGCAGCGTATGGTTTGGGGCTACAGATACGCAGTATTTT.

V is TRBV24-1 and J is TRBJ2-7, with 7 bases aligning to TRBD1. The CDR3 is 13 amino acids. CDR1 KGHDR and CDR2 SFDVKD come from the germline V gene. After removal of 9 bases from V and 0 bases from J, the junction contained 4 bases not matched to a gene. The CDR3 loop reads CATADRFSYEQYF. The CDR3 coding sequence is TGTGCCACCGCGGACAGGTTCTCCTACGAGCAGTACTTC.

This rearrangement joins TRBV6-2 or TRBV6-3 to TRBJ2-1, with unresolved D. This CDR3 contains 17 residues. Trimming took off 2 bases at V and 2 bases at J, with 16 bases between the two ends. Germline CDR1 MNHEY, CDR2 SVGEGT. CDR3 amino acids: CASSYKTLLGPYNEQFF. CDR3 nucleotide sequence: TGTGCCAGCAGTTACAAGACGCTGCTCGGGCCCTACAATGAGCAGTTCTTC.

The rearrangement joins TRBV29-1 to TRBJ1-1; D gene ambiguous. The CDR3 contains 13 residues. V gave up 4 bases and J gave up 1 base, with 10 bases separating them. The germline V gene has CDR1 SQVTM and CDR2 ANQGSEA. CDR3 loop: CSVGGRWNTEAFF. The CDR3 DNA reads as TGCAGCGTTGGTGGACGGTGGAACACTGAAGCTTTCTTT.

This clonotype has ten or more counts. The genes are TRBV2 and TRBJ2-3; 8 positions agree with TRBD1. The CDR3 covers 16 residues. Looked up from germline, CDR1 is SNHLY and CDR2 is FYNNEI. After removal of 7 bases from V and 2 bases from J, the junction contained 11 bases not matched to a gene. The CDR3 DNA is TGTGCCAGCAACGGACCAGGGGGCGCCCCCACAGATACGCAGTATTTT. This encodes CASNGPGGAPTDTQYF.

This clonotype was observed at least ten times. The chain recombines TRBV5-5 with TRBJ2-3; D not resolved. CDR1 is SGHKS and CDR2 is YYEKEE in the germline V gene (reference sequence). Between the trimmed V and J ends, which lost 0 bases and 4 bases, there was a span of 12 bases. The CDR3 covers 15 residues. DNA of the CDR3: TGTGCCAGCAGCTTGGACGGGTATTCCGCAGATACGCAGTATTTT. It encodes CASSLDGYSADTQYF.

V and J are TRBV18 and TRBJ2-3; a possible D gene is TRBD2 (6 bases). CDR1 and CDR2 (germline): KGHSH, LQKENI. The V gene lost 4 bases and the J gene lost 0 bases, with 14 bases spanning the gap. The CDR3 contains 16 residues. The CDR3 sequence: CASSQQTSASTDTQYF. The DNA of the CDR3 is TGTGCCAGCTCACAACAGACTAGTGCTAGCACAGATACGCAGTATTTT.

This clonotype was recorded a few times. This chain joins TRBV12-3 or TRBV12-4 and TRBJ1-5, with D tentatively TRBD1 (6 bases). The CDR3 extends over 15 amino acids. V dropped 7 bases and J dropped 4 bases, with 17 bases sitting between them. The CDR3 DNA reads as TGTGCCAGCACCCCGGGAATCGACAGGAATCAGCCCCAGCATTTT. Translation gives CASTPGIDRNQPQHF.

In its sample, this clonotype was seen a few times. The chain couples TRBV7-2 to TRBJ2-1; D possibly corresponds to TRBD2 (6 bases). Germline CDR1 SGHTA, CDR2 FQGNSA. V was trimmed by 1 base and J by 2 bases, leaving 9 bases between them. The CDR3 runs 15 residues. CDR3 coding DNA: TGTGCCAGCAGCTTAGGGGGGGTCACCTACAATGAGCAGTTCTTC. Protein product: CASSLGGVTYNEQFF.

This clonotype was detected many times. The V and J genes are TRBV27 and TRBJ2-7; a weak D match, TRBD1 (5 bases). The V and J ends lost 0 bases and 2 bases respectively, with 11 bases between them. CDR1 is MNHEY, CDR2 SMNVEV, per germline (reference sequence). The CDR3 runs to 15 residues. Written as DNA, the CDR3 is TGTGCCAGCAGTTTATCTGCAGGGTTACCCTACGAGCAGTACTTC. Translation: CASSLSAGLPYEQYF.

The rearrangement uses TRBV6-1 and TRBJ2-1; 11 positions agree with TRBD1. The CDR3 totals 18 residues. The germline V gene has CDR1 MNHNS and CDR2 SASEGT. The J segment lost 0 bases and the V segment lost 6 bases, leaving 10 bases of the junction unmatched. The CDR3, as DNA: TGTGCCAGCAGCCCGGGACAGGGGGTGTCATTCTCCTACAATGAGCAGTTCTTC. As protein: CASSPGQGVSFSYNEQFF.